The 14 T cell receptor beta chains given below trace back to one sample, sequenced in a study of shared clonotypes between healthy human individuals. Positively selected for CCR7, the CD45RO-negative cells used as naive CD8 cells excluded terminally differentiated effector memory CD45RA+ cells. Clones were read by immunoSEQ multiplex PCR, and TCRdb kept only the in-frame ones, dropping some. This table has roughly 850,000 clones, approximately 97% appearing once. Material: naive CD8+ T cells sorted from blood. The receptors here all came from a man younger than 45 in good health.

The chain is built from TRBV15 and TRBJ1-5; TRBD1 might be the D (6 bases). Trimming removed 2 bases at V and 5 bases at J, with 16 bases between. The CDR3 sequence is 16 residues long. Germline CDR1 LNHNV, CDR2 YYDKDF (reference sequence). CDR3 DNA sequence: TGTGCCACCAGCAGATGGGACAACGAAGGCGATCAGCCCCAGCATTTT. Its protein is CATSRWDNEGDQPQHF.

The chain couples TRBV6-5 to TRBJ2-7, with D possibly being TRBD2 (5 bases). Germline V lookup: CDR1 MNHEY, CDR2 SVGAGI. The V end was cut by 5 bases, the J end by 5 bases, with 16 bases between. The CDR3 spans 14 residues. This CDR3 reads CASSRLLSGDEQYF. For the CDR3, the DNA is TGTGCCAGCAGTCGCTTGCTTTCCGGGGACGAGCAGTACTTC.

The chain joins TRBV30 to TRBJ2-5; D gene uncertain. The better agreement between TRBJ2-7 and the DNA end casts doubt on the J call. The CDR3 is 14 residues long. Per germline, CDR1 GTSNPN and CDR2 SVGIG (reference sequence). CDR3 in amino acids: CAWSPGPGDYEQYF. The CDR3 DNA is TGTGCCTGGAGTCCTGGCCCTGGGGACTACGAGCAGTACTTC.

In DNA form, the CDR3 reads TGCGCCAGCAGCCAAGAGGCAGGGCGAGTAGATACGCAGTATTTT. Its protein is CASSQEAGRVDTQYF. The chain uses TRBV4-3 and TRBJ2-3; the D gene is possibly TRBD1 (5 bases). Germline loops: CDR1 LGHNA, CDR2 YSLEER. V lost 0 bases, J lost 5 bases, and 12 bases lay in between. CDR3 length: 15 amino acids.

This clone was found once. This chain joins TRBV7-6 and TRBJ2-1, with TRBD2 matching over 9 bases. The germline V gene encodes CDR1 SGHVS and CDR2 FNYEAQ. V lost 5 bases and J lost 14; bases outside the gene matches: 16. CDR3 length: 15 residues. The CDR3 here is CASSPLDRIAGVEFF. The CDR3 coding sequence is TGTGCCAGCAGCCCTTTAGATAGGATAGCGGGAGTCGAGTTCTTC.

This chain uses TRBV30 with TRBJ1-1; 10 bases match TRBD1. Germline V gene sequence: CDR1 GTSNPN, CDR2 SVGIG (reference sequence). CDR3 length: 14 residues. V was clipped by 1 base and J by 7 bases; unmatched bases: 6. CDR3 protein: CAWSGGQGFGEAFF. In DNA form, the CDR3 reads TGTGCCTGGAGTGGGGGACAGGGGTTCGGTGAAGCTTTCTTT.

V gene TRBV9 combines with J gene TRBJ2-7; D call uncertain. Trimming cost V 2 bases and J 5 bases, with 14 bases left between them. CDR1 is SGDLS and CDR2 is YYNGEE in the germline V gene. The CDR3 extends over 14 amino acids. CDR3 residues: CASSVSGLKDEQYF. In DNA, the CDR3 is TGTGCCAGCAGCGTTTCAGGCCTCAAGGACGAGCAGTACTTC.

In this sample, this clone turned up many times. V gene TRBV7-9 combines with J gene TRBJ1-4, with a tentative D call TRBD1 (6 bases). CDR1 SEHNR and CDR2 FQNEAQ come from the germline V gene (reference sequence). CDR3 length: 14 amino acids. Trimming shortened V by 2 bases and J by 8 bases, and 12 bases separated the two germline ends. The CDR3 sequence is CASSLTGTDEKLFF. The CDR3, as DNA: TGTGCCAGCAGCTTAACAGGGACGGACGAAAAACTGTTTTTT. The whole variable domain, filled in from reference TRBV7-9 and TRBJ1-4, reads DTGVSQNPRHKITKRGQNVTFRCDPISEHNRLYWYRQTLGQGPEFLTYFQNEAQLEKSRLLSDRFSAERPKGSFSTLEIQRTEQGDSAMYLCASSLTGTDEKLFFGSGTQLSVL.

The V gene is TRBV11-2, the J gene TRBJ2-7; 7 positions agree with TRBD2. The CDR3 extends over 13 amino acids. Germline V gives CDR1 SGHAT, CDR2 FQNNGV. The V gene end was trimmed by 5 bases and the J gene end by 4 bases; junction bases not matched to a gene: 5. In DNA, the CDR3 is TGTGCCAGCAGCCTCCTGCGGGGGTACGAGCAGTACTTC. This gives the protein CASSLLRGYEQYF.

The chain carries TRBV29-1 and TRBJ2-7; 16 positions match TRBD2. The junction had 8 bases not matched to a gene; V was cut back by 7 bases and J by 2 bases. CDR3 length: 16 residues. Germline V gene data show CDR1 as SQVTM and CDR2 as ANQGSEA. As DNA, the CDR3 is TGCAGCGCCATGGGACTAGCGGGAGGGCAAGCCTACGAGCAGTACTTC. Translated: CSAMGLAGGQAYEQYF.

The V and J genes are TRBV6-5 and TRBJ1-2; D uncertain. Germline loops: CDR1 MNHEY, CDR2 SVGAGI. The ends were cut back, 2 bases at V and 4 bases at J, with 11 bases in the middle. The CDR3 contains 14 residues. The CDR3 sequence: CASSYTSEGYGYTF. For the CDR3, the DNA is TGTGCCAGCAGTTACACGTCGGAGGGCTATGGCTACACCTTC.

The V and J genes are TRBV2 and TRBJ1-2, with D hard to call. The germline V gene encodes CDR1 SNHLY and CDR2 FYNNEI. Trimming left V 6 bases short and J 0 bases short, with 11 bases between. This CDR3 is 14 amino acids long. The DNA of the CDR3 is TGTGCCAGCAGCGAGGTAATAGCTAACTATGGCTACACCTTC. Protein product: CASSEVIANYGYTF.

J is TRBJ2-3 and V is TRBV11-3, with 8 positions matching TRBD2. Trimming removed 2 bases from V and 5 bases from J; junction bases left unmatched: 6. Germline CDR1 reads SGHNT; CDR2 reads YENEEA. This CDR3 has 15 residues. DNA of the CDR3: TGTGCCAGCAGCTTATCGGGACTAGACATAGATACGCAGTATTTT. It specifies CASSLSGLDIDTQYF.

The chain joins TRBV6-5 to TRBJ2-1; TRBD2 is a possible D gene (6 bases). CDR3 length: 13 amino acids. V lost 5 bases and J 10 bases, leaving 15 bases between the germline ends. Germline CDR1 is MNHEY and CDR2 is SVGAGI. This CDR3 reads CASSLAGTHEQFF. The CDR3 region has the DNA TGTGCCAGCAGTCTAGCCGGGACTCACGAGCAGTTCTTC.